A single sample is the source of the 28 T cell receptor beta chains below, sequenced in a study of CD8 T cells in Susac syndrome. The authors reverse transcribed roughly 0.5 to 1 ug RNA with random hexamers. TCRdb fed the immunoSEQ multiplex PCR reads into MiXCR, producing one record per CDR3 protein. The table lists some 200,000 distinct CDR3 sequences, approximately 95% of them singletons. Sequenced input: CD4+ T cells from PBMCs. Receptor source: a human donor with multiple sclerosis.

This sequence joins TRBV20-1 and TRBJ1-6; 10 nucleotides agree with TRBD1. CDR1 is DFQATT and CDR2 is SNEGSKA in the germline V gene (reference sequence). Trimming took 2 bases from V and 13 from J; bases not matched to a gene: 8. The CDR3 consists of 14 residues. In DNA form, the CDR3 reads TGCAGTGCTAGATGGGACAGGGGAGGATCGCCCCTCCACTTT. Its translation: CSARWDRGGSPLHF.

This CDR3 is CASSLVGGPNTQYF. The CDR3 bases are TGTGCCAGCAGCTTAGTCGGGGGGCCTAATACGCAGTATTTT. The rearrangement links TRBV7-3 to TRBJ2-3; D may be TRBD2 (7 bases). The CDR3 is 14 amino acids. Germline CDR1 SGHTA, CDR2 FQGTGA. Trimming took 2 bases from V and 7 from J, leaving 13 bases between them.

The rearrangement uses TRBV20-1 and TRBJ2-1; TRBD2 agrees at 13 bases. The CDR3 is 15 amino acids. CDR1 DFQATT and CDR2 SNEGSKA come from the germline V gene (reference sequence). V was clipped by 6 bases and J by 7 bases; unmatched bases: 9. The CDR3 DNA sequence: TGCAGTGCCGCCCCCACTAGCGGGAGGGGGAATGAGCAGTTCTTC. Its translation: CSAAPTSGRGNEQFF.

The chain carries TRBV13 and TRBJ2-7; 11 bases agree with TRBD1. This CDR3 is 14 amino acids long. Trimming at V came to 4 bases and at J to 5 bases, leaving 4 bases not matched to a gene. Germline V CDR1 and CDR2: PRHDT, FYEKMQ (reference sequence). The chain's CDR3 is CASSSPGQGDEQYF. Here the CDR3 DNA reads TGTGCCAGCAGCTCGCCGGGACAGGGGGACGAGCAGTACTTC.

CDR3 in DNA: TGTGCCAGCAGGGTAGCGGGTTATGAGACCCAGTACTTC. It is translated as CASRVAGYETQYF. The chain employs TRBV2 and TRBJ2-5; 7 bases map to TRBD2. The V segment lost 6 bases and the J segment 5 bases; nucleotides outside the gene matches: 6. Per germline, CDR1 SNHLY and CDR2 FYNNEI. The CDR3 is 13 amino acids.

V gene TRBV4-1 combines with J gene TRBJ2-7, with D possibly being TRBD1 (6 bases). This CDR3 has 14 amino acids. The germline V gene has CDR1 MGHRA and CDR2 YSYEKL. The germline V and J ends were trimmed by 1 base and 2 bases, with 9 bases remaining between them. The CDR3, as DNA: TGCGCCAGCAGCCAAGGGTACAGGGCCTACGAGCAGTACTTC. This sequence encodes CASSQGYRAYEQYF.

This chain connects TRBV13 to TRBJ2-4; D may be TRBD2 (6 bases). Trimming took 6 bases from V and 2 from J, leaving 11 bases between them. The CDR3 loop spans 14 amino acids. CDR1 PRHDT and CDR2 FYEKMQ come from the germline V gene (reference sequence). CDR3 in amino acids: CASRGGTSKNIQYF. The CDR3 DNA follows: TGTGCCAGCAGGGGGGGTACGTCCAAAAACATTCAGTACTTC.

The chain carries TRBV5-1 and TRBJ1-2; 9 bases fit TRBD1. The germline gives CDR1 SGHRS, CDR2 YFSETQ. This CDR3 has 17 amino acids. J gave up 0 bases and V 2 bases, and 8 bases lay outside the gene matches. The CDR3 bases are TGCGCCAGCAGCTTTCAGCCGGGACAGGGCTCTAACTATGGCTACACCTTC. This sequence encodes CASSFQPGQGSNYGYTF.

This rearrangement joins TRBV29-1 to TRBJ2-3; no firm D call. With 7 bases removed from V and 6 bases from J, the gap between germline ends came to 8 bases. The CDR3 contains 10 residues. The V gene's germline CDR1 is SQVTM and CDR2 ANQGSEA. The CDR3 DNA follows: TGCAGCGCCGCAGTGGATACGCAGTATTTT. Translating it yields CSAAVDTQYF.

This clonotype was counted a single time. The chain uses TRBV2 and TRBJ2-6, with D unresolved. Germline lookup yields CDR1 SNHLY and CDR2 FYNNEI. Trimming pared 5 bases from V and 2 bases from J, leaving 10 bases between. This CDR3 is 15 amino acids long. CDR3 loop: CASSTPRAGANVLTF. The CDR3 nucleotides are TGTGCCAGCAGTACCCCTCGAGCTGGGGCCAACGTCCTGACTTTC. The whole variable domain, filled in from reference TRBV2 and TRBJ2-6, reads EPEVTQTPSHQVTQMGQEVILRCVPISNHLYFYWYRQILGQKVEFLVSFYNNEISEKSEIFDDQFSVERPDGSNFTLKIRSTKLEDSAMYFCASSTPRAGANVLTFGAGSRLTVL.

This sequence joins TRBV12-3 or TRBV12-4 and TRBJ2-5; the D gene is possibly TRBD1 (6 bases). The CDR3 contains 13 residues. V lost 6 bases and J 6 bases, leaving 14 bases between the germline ends. The CDR3 DNA is TGTGCCAGCAGCCTCCGGGACATTCAGACCCAGTACTTC. Translated, it gives CASSLRDIQTQYF.

The V and J genes are TRBV13 and TRBJ2-3, with TRBD2 as a possible D gene (6 bases). The V end lost 5 bases, the J end lost 0 bases, and 21 bases lay between the germline ends. Germline CDR1 and CDR2: PRHDT and FYEKMQ (reference sequence). There are 18 residues in the CDR3. The DNA for the CDR3 is TGTGCCAGCAGCACCAGGGACTCGCTCCAAACTAGCACAGATACGCAGTATTTT. Translation: CASSTRDSLQTSTDTQYF. Together with reference TRBV13 and TRBJ2-3, the CDR3 gives the full variable domain: AAGVIQSPRHLIKEKRETATLKCYPIPRHDTVYWYQQGPGQDPQFLISFYEKMQSDKGSIPDRFSAQQFSDYHSELNMSSLELGDSALYFCASSTRDSLQTSTDTQYFGPGTRLTVL.

CDR3 bases: TGTGCCAGCAGCTCCGGGCGACTAGCCATGGGCGAGCAGTACTTC. Protein sequence: CASSSGRLAMGEQYF. This chain connects TRBV5-5 to TRBJ2-7; 7 bases map to TRBD2. This CDR3 has 15 residues. Looked up from germline, CDR1 is SGHKS and CDR2 is YYEKEE (reference sequence). Trimming took 3 bases from V and 6 from J; bases not matched to a gene: 12.

The V call is TRBV20-1, the J call TRBJ1-1; D might be TRBD1 (6 bases). Trimming left V 3 bases short and J 1 base short, with 9 bases between. The CDR3 covers 13 residues. Per the germline V gene, CDR1 is DFQATT and CDR2 is SNEGSKA (reference sequence). The CDR3: CSARRGENTEAFF. For the CDR3, the DNA is TGCAGTGCTAGGAGGGGGGAGAACACTGAAGCTTTCTTT.

The chain joins TRBV30 to TRBJ2-3, with D uncertain. V shed 0 bases and J shed 8 bases, with 9 bases lying between them. The germline CDR1 and CDR2 sequences are GTSNPN and SVGIG (reference sequence). This CDR3 region has 12 residues. The CDR3 nucleotides read TGTGCCTGGAGTGTCTTGAGGACTACGCAGTATTTT. This codes for CAWSVLRTTQYF.

V gene TRBV10-3 combines with J gene TRBJ2-6; D may be TRBD1 (7 bases). Germline lookup yields CDR1 ENHRY and CDR2 SYGVKD. The CDR3 has 19 residues. The germline V and J ends were trimmed by 6 bases and 0 bases, with 21 bases remaining between them. The CDR3 reads CAIRGSAGQKSSGANVLTF. Here the CDR3 DNA reads TGTGCCATCAGGGGATCCGCGGGACAGAAAAGCTCTGGGGCCAACGTCCTGACTTTC.

This clonotype was recorded a few times. The chain recombines TRBV5-6 with TRBJ1-5, with no clear D. The germline CDR1 and CDR2 sequences are SGHDT and YYEEEE. Trimming removed 5 bases at V and 1 base at J, with 4 bases between. This CDR3 has 12 residues. The CDR3: CASSVSNQPQHF. DNA for the CDR3: TGTGCCAGCAGTGTCAGCAATCAGCCCCAGCATTTT.

The V gene is TRBV9, the J gene TRBJ1-4; D not resolved. V dropped 2 bases and J dropped 5 bases, with 10 bases sitting between them. The CDR3 is 14 amino acids. Germline V lookup: CDR1 SGDLS, CDR2 YYNGEE. CDR3 region: CASSVRASNEKLFF. The CDR3, as DNA: TGTGCCAGCAGCGTCCGAGCTTCGAATGAAAAACTGTTTTTT.

The J gene is TRBJ2-1, the V gene TRBV5-4, with D possibly called TRBD1 or TRBD2 (5 bases each). This CDR3 is 16 amino acids long. V was shortened by 4 bases and J by 7 bases, with 21 bases between the two germline ends. In germline, CDR1 is SGHNT, CDR2 YYREEE (reference sequence). This CDR3 reads CASSRGTTRVKNEQFF. CDR3 bases: TGTGCCAGCAGCAGAGGGACGACCCGGGTTAAAAATGAGCAGTTCTTC.

The gene calls are TRBV27 and TRBJ2-7; tentatively, D is TRBD1 or TRBD2 (6 bases each). Trimming took off 3 bases at V and 2 bases at J, with 8 bases between the two ends. Germline V gene lookup returns CDR1 MNHEY and CDR2 SMNVEV (reference sequence). This CDR3 is built from 13 residues. The chain's CDR3 is CASSLGGPYEQYF. CDR3 DNA: TGTGCCAGCAGTTTGGGGGGCCCCTACGAGCAGTACTTC.

The gene calls are TRBV12-3 or TRBV12-4 and TRBJ2-3; D is unclear. V lost 5 bases and J 2 bases, leaving 5 bases between the germline ends. This CDR3 comprises 12 residues. CDR3 protein: CASSQNTDTQYF. The CDR3 DNA follows: TGTGCCAGCAGTCAGAACACAGATACGCAGTATTTT.

The chain combines TRBV29-1 with TRBJ2-5, with D maybe TRBD1 (6 bases). The CDR3 is made up of 17 amino acids. The germline gives CDR1 SQVTM, CDR2 ANQGSEA. V gave up 3 bases and J gave up 4 bases, with 24 bases separating them. CDR3 nucleotide sequence: TGCAGCGTTGAGTTCGCTAGCAGGGGACCTAGGTTAGAGACCCAGTACTTC. Translating gives CSVEFASRGPRLETQYF.

V gene TRBV2 combines with J gene TRBJ1-1; D might be TRBD1 (6 bases). Germline V gene data show CDR1 as SNHLY and CDR2 as FYNNEI. CDR3 size: 14 residues. Trimming shortened V by 5 bases and J by 1 base, and 11 bases separated the two germline ends. In DNA form, the CDR3 reads TGTGCCAGCAGTTACAGGGCCGAGAACACTGAAGCTTTCTTT. Translating it yields CASSYRAENTEAFF.

The chain links TRBV9 to TRBJ2-1; 8 nucleotides line up with TRBD2. The CDR3 sequence is 20 residues long. The V segment lost 2 bases and the J segment 0 bases; nucleotides outside the gene matches: 16. Germline V gene lookup returns CDR1 SGDLS and CDR2 YYNGEE. CDR3 in amino acids: CASSVRIAGGAISSYNEQFF. CDR3 sequence (DNA): TGTGCCAGCAGCGTCCGGATCGCGGGAGGCGCAATCTCCTCCTACAATGAGCAGTTCTTC.

The rearrangement joins TRBV29-1 to TRBJ1-2; the D is unclear. Trimming removed 4 bases at V and 3 bases at J, with 9 bases between. Germline V lookup: CDR1 SQVTM, CDR2 ANQGSEA. The CDR3 spans 12 residues. CDR3 sequence (DNA): TGCAGCGTTGTGGGGATGGACTATGGCTACACCTTC. It codes for CSVVGMDYGYTF.

The chain joins TRBV15 to TRBJ2-5; D gene uncertain. This CDR3 is 11 amino acids long. V was pared by 5 bases and J by 9 bases, with 10 bases between. Germline loops: CDR1 LNHNV, CDR2 YYDKDF (reference sequence). CDR3 region: CATSARGAQYF. CDR3 nucleotide sequence: TGTGCCACCAGCGCTCGTGGCGCCCAGTACTTC.

This clonotype was recorded once. This chain connects TRBV6-5 to TRBJ1-2; 9 nucleotides agree with TRBD1. The CDR3 has 15 residues. Trimming at V came to 0 bases and at J to 6 bases, leaving 5 bases not matched to a gene. Germline V CDR1 and CDR2: MNHEY, SVGAGI. CDR3 DNA sequence: TGTGCCAGCAGTTACTCGAGGACAGGGGTCGATGGCTACACCTTC. Protein sequence: CASSYSRTGVDGYTF.

This rearrangement joins TRBV14 to TRBJ1-4; D not resolved. Germline V gene data show CDR1 as SGHDN and CDR2 as FVKESK. This CDR3 spans 13 amino acids. V was clipped by 0 bases and J by 8 bases, with 7 bases between them. DNA of the CDR3: TGTGCCAGCAGCCAAGATTGGGGAGAAAAACTGTTTTTT. Amino acids: CASSQDWGEKLFF.